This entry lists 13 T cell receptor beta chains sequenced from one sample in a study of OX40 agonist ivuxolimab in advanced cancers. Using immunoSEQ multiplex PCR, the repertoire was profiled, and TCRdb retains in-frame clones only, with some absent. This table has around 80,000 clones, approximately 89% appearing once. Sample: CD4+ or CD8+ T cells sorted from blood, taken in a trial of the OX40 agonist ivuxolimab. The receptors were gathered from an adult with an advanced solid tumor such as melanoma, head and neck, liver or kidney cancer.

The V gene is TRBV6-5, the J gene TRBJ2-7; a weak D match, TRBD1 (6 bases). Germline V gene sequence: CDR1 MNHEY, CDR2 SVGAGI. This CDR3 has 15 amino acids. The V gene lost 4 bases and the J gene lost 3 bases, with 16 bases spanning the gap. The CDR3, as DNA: TGTGCCAGCAGTTCCCAAGGGGGAGCGATCTACGAGCAGTACTTC. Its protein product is CASSSQGGAIYEQYF.

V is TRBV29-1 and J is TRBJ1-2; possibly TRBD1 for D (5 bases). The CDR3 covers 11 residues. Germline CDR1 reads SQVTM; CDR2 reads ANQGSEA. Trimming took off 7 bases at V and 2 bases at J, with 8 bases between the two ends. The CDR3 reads CSARENYGYTF. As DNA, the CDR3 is TGCAGCGCCAGGGAGAACTATGGCTACACCTTC.

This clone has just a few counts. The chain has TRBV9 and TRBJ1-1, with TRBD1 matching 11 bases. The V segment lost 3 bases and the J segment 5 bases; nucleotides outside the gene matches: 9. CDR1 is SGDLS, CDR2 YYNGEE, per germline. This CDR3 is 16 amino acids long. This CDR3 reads CASSAGTGGTGTEAFF. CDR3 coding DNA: TGTGCCAGCAGCGCCGGGACAGGGGGAACAGGGACTGAAGCTTTCTTT.

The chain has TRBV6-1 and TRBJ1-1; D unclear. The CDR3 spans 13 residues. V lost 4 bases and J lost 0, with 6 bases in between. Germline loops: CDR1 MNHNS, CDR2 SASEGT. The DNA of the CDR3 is TGTGCCAGCAGTGTTGAAATGAACACTGAAGCTTTCTTT. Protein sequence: CASSVEMNTEAFF.

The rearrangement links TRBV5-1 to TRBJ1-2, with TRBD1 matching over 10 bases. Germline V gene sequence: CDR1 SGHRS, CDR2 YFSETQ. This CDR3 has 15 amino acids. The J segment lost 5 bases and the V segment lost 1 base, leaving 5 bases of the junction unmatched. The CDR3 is CASSLFGTGEYGYTF. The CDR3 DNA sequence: TGCGCCAGCAGCTTGTTCGGGACAGGGGAATATGGCTACACCTTC.

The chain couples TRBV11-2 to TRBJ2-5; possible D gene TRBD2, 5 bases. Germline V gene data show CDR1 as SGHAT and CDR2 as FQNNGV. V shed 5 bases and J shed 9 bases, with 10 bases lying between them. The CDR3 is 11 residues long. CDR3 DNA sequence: TGTGCCAGCAGCACGGGGAGAGCCCAGTACTTC. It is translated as CASSTGRAQYF.

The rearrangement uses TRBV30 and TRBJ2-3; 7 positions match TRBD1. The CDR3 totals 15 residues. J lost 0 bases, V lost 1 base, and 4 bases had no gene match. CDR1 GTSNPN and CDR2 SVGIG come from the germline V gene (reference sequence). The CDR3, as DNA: TGTGCCTGGAGTGCCACAGGGGCAAGCACAGATACGCAGTATTTT. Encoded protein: CAWSATGASTDTQYF.

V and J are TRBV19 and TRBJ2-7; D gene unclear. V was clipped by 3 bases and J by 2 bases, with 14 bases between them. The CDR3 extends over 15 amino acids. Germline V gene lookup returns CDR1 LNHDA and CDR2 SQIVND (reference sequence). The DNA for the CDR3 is TGTGCCAGTAGTATTAGACACAGCTTGACCTACGAGCAGTACTTC. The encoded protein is CASSIRHSLTYEQYF. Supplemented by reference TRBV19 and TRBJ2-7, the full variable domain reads DGGITQSPKYLFRKEGQNVTLSCEQNLNHDAMYWYRQDPGQGLRLIYYSQIVNDFQKGDIAEGYSVSREKKESFPLTVTSAQKNPTAFYLCASSIRHSLTYEQYFGPGTRLTVT.

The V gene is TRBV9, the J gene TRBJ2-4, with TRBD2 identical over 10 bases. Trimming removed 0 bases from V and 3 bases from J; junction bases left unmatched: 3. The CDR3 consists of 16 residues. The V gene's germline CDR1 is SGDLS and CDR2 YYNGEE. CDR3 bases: TGTGCCAGCAGCGTAGACATAGCGGGAGGCAAAAACATTCAGTACTTC. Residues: CASSVDIAGGKNIQYF.

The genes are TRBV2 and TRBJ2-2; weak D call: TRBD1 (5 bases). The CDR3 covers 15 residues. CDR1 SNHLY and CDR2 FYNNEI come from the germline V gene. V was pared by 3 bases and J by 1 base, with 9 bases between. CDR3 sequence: CASSDRVGNTGELFF. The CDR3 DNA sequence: TGTGCCAGCAGTGACAGGGTAGGGAACACCGGGGAGCTGTTTTTT.

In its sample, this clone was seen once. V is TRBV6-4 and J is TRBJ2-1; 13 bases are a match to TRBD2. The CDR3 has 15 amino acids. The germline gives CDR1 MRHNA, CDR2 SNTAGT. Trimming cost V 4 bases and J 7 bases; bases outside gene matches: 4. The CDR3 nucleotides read TGTGCCAGCAGTGGGGGACTAGCGGGAAGGAATGAGCAGTTCTTC. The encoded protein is CASSGGLAGRNEQFF.

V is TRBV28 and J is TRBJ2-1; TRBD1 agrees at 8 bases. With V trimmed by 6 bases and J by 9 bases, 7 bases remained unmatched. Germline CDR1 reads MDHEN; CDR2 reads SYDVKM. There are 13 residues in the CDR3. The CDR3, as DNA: TGTGCCAGCAGGTCGACAGGGGTCTTTGAGCAGTTCTTC. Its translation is CASRSTGVFEQFF. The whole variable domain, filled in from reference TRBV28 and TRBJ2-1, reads DVKVTQSSRYLVKRTGEKVFLECVQDMDHENMFWYRQDPGLGLRLIYFSYDVKMKEKGDIPEGYSVSREKKERFSLILESASTNQTSMYLCASRSTGVFEQFFGPGTRLTVL.

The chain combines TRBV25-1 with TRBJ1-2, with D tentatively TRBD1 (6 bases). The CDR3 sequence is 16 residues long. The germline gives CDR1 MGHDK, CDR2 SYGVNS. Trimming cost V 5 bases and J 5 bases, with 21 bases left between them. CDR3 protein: CASSPQGGQPGYGYTF. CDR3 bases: TGTGCCAGCAGTCCCCAAGGAGGACAGCCGGGGTATGGCTACACCTTC.